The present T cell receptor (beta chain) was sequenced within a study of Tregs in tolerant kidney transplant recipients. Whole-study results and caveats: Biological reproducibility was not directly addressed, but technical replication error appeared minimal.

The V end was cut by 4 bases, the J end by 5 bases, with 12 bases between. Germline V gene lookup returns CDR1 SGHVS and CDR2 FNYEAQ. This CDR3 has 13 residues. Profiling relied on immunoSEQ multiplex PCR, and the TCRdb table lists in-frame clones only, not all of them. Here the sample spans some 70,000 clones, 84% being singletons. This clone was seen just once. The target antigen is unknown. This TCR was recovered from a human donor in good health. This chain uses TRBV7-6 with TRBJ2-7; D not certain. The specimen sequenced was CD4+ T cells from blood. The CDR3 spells CASSSRVGNEQYF. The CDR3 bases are TGTGCCAGCAGCTCAAGGGTAGGAAACGAGCAGTACTTC. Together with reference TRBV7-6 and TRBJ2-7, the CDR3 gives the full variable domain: GAGVSQSPRYKVTKRGQDVALRCDPISGHVSLYWYRQALGQGPEFLTYFNYEAQQDKSGLPNDRFSAERPEGSISTLTIQRTEQRDSAMYRCASSSRVGNEQYFGPGTRLTVT.